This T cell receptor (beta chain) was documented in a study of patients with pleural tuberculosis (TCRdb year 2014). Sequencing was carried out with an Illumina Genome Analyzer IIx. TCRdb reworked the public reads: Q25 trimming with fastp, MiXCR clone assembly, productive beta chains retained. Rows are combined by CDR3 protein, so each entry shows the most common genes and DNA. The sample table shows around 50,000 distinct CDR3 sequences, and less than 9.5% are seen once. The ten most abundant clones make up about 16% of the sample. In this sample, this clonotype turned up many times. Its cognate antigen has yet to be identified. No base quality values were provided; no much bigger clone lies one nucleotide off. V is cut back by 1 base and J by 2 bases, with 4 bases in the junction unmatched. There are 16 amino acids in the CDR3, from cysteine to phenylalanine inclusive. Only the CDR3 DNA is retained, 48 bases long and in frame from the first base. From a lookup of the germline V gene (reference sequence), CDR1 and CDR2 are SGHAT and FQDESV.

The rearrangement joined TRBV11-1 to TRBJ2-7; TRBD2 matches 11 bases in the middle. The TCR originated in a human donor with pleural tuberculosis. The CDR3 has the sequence CASSLGGLAVAYEQYF. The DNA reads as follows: TGTGCCAGCAGCTTAGGGGGACTAGCGGTGGCCTACGAGCAGTACTTC.